These 12 T cell receptor beta chains originate from one sample sequenced in a study of control samples from healthy donors and cancer patients. Assay: immunoSEQ multiplex PCR; the TCRdb copy retains only in-frame clones and omits some. The sample has around 130,000 clones; 85% to 90% are singletons. The specimen was blood. The receptor source for this set is a man aged 25-45 years in good health.

V gene TRBV15 combines with J gene TRBJ2-3; TRBD1 might be the D (6 bases). Germline assignment: CDR1 LNHNV and CDR2 YYDKDF (reference sequence). This CDR3 comprises 16 residues. V was cut by 1 base and J by 3 bases, with 14 bases left in between. CDR3 in amino acids: CATSRAGGSGTDTQYF. The CDR3 DNA reads as TGTGCCACCAGCAGAGCTGGGGGCTCTGGAACAGATACGCAGTATTTT.

This clone was recorded once. The chain employs TRBV25-1 and TRBJ1-1, with a weak D call TRBD1 (6 bases). V lost 7 bases and J lost 5, with 17 bases in between. CDR3 size: 14 residues. CDR1 is MGHDK, CDR2 SYGVNS, per germline. This chain's CDR3 is CASIAPFRGTEAFF. The CDR3 DNA reads as TGTGCCAGCATTGCTCCCTTTAGGGGGACTGAAGCTTTCTTT.

The chain uses TRBV19 and TRBJ1-1; D is unclear. CDR3 length equals 13 residues. The V end lost 1 base, the J end lost 4 bases, and 7 bases lay between the germline ends. Germline V gene sequence: CDR1 LNHDA, CDR2 SQIVND (reference sequence). The CDR3 is CASSIASGTEAFF. The DNA of the CDR3 is TGTGCCAGTAGTATAGCTAGCGGCACTGAAGCTTTCTTT.

The chain is built from TRBV5-1 and TRBJ2-5, with 10 bases matching TRBD2. The CDR3 is 16 residues long. V was pared by 0 bases and J by 5 bases, with 7 bases of the junction left unmatched. The germline V gene has CDR1 SGHRS and CDR2 YFSETQ. Written as DNA, the CDR3 is TGCGCCAGCAGCTTGGAGCCTAGCGGGGGTCCGGAGACCCAGTACTTC. Its protein product is CASSLEPSGGPETQYF. Full variable domain (missing parts from reference TRBV5-1 and TRBJ2-5): KAGVTQTPRYLIKTRGQQVTLSCSPISGHRSVSWYQQTPGQGLQFLFEYFSETQRNKGNFPGRFSGRQFSNSRSEMNVSTLELGDSALYLCASSLEPSGGPETQYFGPGTRLLVL.

CDR3 amino acids: CSVPGQGYGYTF. CDR3 DNA: TGCAGCGTCCCGGGACAGGGGTATGGCTACACCTTC. J is TRBJ1-2 and V is TRBV29-1, with 10 nucleotides matching TRBD1. V dropped 6 bases and J dropped 5; count of bases not matched to a gene: 3. CDR1 SQVTM and CDR2 ANQGSEA come from the germline V gene. CDR3 length: 12 amino acids. Supplemented by reference TRBV29-1 and TRBJ1-2, the full variable domain reads SAVISQKPSRDICQRGTSLTIQCQVDSQVTMMFWYRQQPGQSLTLIATANQGSEATYESGFVIDKFPISRPNLTFSTLTVSNMSPEDSSIYLCSVPGQGYGYTFGSGTRLTVV.

The chain joins TRBV5-1 to TRBJ2-6; the D is unclear. With 5 bases removed from V and 1 base from J, the gap between germline ends came to 7 bases. Germline-derived CDR1 and CDR2 are SGHRS and YFSETQ. The CDR3 has 14 amino acids. In DNA form, the CDR3 reads TGCGCCAGCAGGACCACTTCTGGGGCCAACGTCCTGACTTTC. Translation gives CASRTTSGANVLTF.

Note on this clone: A clone one base away is much larger, so this may be a read error. This chain connects TRBV27 to TRBJ1-1; D call uncertain. Germline loops: CDR1 MNHEY, CDR2 SMNVEV (reference sequence). The CDR3 extends over 13 amino acids. The V and J ends lost 3 bases and 1 base respectively, with 6 bases between them. For the CDR3, the DNA is TGTGCCAGCAGTTTTACGGCGAACACTGAAGCTTTCTTT. It encodes CASSFTANTEAFF.

The chain links TRBV7-9 to TRBJ2-2; 7 nucleotides agree with TRBD2. CDR1 and CDR2 from the germline V gene are SEHNR and FQNEAQ (reference sequence). The CDR3 totals 15 residues. The V and J ends lost 5 bases and 1 base, in that order; junction bases with no gene match: 4. DNA of the CDR3: TGTGCCAGCAGCGATGTAGCGGGGAACACCGGGGAGCTGTTTTTT. Amino acids: CASSDVAGNTGELFF.

This clone was counted a single time. The rearrangement uses TRBV15 and TRBJ1-2; unclear D gene. Trimming shortened V by 0 bases and J by 5 bases, and 7 bases separated the two germline ends. The CDR3 extends over 13 amino acids. CDR1 and CDR2 from the germline V gene are LNHNV and YYDKDF (reference sequence). In DNA, the CDR3 is TGTGCCACCAGCAGAGAAGGAGGGTATGGCTACACCTTC. Translation gives CATSREGGYGYTF.

The rearrangement joins TRBV7-9 to TRBJ1-2, with D possibly being TRBD1 (5 bases). In germline, CDR1 is SEHNR, CDR2 FQNEAQ (reference sequence). V dropped 4 bases and J dropped 4 bases, with 13 bases sitting between them. The CDR3 totals 14 residues. The CDR3 loop reads CASSSGTPGYGYTF. The DNA for the CDR3 is TGTGCCAGCAGCTCCGGGACCCCTGGCTATGGCTACACCTTC.

The chain recombines TRBV2 with TRBJ2-7; perhaps TRBD2 as D (6 bases). This CDR3 is built from 14 residues. Germline loops: CDR1 SNHLY, CDR2 FYNNEI. V lost 6 bases and J 9 bases, leaving 21 bases between the germline ends. This CDR3 reads CASRGGTLPAGQYF. DNA for the CDR3: TGTGCCAGCAGGGGCGGGACCCTACCTGCGGGGCAGTACTTC.

This chain links TRBV11-2 with TRBJ2-3; 7 bases are a match to TRBD1. V trimming: 5 bases; J trimming: 2 bases; junction bases outside the gene matches: 10. Per the germline V gene, CDR1 is SGHAT and CDR2 is FQNNGV. The CDR3 totals 16 residues. The CDR3 reads CASSRGGGQVTDTQYF. The CDR3 DNA reads TGTGCCAGCAGCAGAGGGGGCGGACAGGTCACAGATACGCAGTATTTT.